This T cell receptor beta chain was documented in a study of yellow fever vaccine responses in identical twins. This CDR3 region has 16 residues. V lost 1 base, J lost 4 bases, and 16 bases lay in between. Germline V gene sequence: CDR1 LGHDT, CDR2 YNNKEL (reference sequence). A single count supports this clonotype. One entry per CDR3 protein results from TCRdb running MiXCR on the RT-PCR reads. The sample records some 35,000 distinct CDR3 sequences, 45% to 65% being singletons. The receptor comes from a woman younger than 35 who received the yellow fever vaccine. The gene calls are TRBV3-1 and TRBJ1-1, with D unclear. This material consisted of T cells from blood (PBMCs), unsorted or a sorted subset (not recorded which), taken before or after yellow fever vaccination (not recorded which). The CDR3 is CASSQGSSGMATEAFF. CDR3 nucleotide sequence: TGTGCCAGCAGCCAAGGTTCGTCGGGTATGGCCACTGAAGCTTTCTTT. Full variable domain (outside the CDR3, taken from reference TRBV3-1 and TRBJ1-1): DTAVSQTPKYLVTQMGNDKSIKCEQNLGHDTMYWYKQDSKKFLKIMFSYNNKELIINETVPNRFSPKSPDKAHLNLHINSLELGDSAVYFCASSQGSSGMATEAFFGQGTRLTVV.